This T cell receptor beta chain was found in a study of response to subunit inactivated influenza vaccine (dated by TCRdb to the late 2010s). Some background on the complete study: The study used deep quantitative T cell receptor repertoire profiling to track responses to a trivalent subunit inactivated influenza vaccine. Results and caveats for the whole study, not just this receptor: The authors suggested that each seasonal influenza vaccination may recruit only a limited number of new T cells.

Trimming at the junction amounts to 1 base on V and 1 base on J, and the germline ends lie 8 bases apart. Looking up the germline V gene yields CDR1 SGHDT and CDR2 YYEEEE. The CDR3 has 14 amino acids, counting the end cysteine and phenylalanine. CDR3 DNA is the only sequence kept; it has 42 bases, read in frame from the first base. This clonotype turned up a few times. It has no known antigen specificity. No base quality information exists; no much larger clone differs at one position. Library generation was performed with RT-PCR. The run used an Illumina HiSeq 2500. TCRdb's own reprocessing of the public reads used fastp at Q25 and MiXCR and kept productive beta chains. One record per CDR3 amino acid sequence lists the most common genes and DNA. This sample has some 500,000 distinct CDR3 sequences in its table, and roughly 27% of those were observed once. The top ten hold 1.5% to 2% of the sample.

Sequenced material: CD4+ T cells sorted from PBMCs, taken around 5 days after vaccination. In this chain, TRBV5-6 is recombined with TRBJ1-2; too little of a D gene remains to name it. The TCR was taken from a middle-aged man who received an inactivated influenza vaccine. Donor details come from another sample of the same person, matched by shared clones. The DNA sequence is TGTGCCAGCAGCTTGTTTCGGATTAACTATGGCTACACCTTC. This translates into CASSLFRINYGYTF. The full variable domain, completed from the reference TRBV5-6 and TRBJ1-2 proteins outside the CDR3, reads DAGVTQSPTHLIKTRGQQVTLRCSPKSGHDTVSWYQQALGQGPQFIFQYYEEEERQRGNFPDRFSGHQFPNYSSELNVNALLLGDSALYLCASSLFRINYGYTFGSGTRLTVV.